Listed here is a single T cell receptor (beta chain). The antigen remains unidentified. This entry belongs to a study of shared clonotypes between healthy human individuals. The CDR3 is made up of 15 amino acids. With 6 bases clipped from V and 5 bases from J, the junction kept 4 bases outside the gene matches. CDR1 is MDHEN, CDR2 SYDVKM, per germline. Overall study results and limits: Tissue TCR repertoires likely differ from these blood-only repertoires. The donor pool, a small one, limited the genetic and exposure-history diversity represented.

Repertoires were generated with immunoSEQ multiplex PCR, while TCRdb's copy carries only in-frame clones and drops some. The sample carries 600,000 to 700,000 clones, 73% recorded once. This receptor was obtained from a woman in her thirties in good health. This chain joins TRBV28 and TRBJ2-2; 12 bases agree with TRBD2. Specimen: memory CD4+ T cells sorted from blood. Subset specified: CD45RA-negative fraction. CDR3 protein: CASSLTSGRTGELFF. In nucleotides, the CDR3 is TGTGCCAGCAGCCTGACTAGCGGGAGAACCGGGGAGCTGTTTTTT. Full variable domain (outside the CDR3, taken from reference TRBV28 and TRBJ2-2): DVKVTQSSRYLVKRTGEKVFLECVQDMDHENMFWYRQDPGLGLRLIYFSYDVKMKEKGDIPEGYSVSREKKERFSLILESASTNQTSMYLCASSLTSGRTGELFFGEGSRLTVL.